What follows describes a single TCR beta chain. Its specificity is not known. These data are taken from a study of blood T cells in healthy people across ages. Whole-study results and caveats: A strong correlation between TCR beta diversity and naive T cell percentage was seen.

For the second PCR, which ran for 7 to 11 cycles, a sample-barcoded 5' primer and a J-beta primer mix were used. TCRdb reprocessed the 5' RACE reads with MiXCR, giving one entry per CDR3 protein. The sample records 1.5 million to 2 million distinct CDR3 sequences, roughly 32% being singletons. This CDR3 comprises 12 residues. Germline V gene lookup returns CDR1 DFQATT and CDR2 SNEGSKA (reference sequence). With 3 bases removed from V and 3 bases from J, the gap between germline ends came to 7 bases. The specimen was blood. This chain links TRBV20-1 with TRBJ2-3; D uncertain. This receptor was taken from a woman between 25 and 40 years old in good health. CDR3 DNA sequence: TGCAGTGCTAGTTTGGGGACAGATACGCAGTATTTT. Its protein is CSASLGTDTQYF.